This TCR beta chain was obtained from a study of beta chain features in type 1 diabetes. Study conclusions and caveats: Reduced insertions and increased deletions marked VDJ junctions in type 1 diabetes patients. Patients' naive, central memory and Treg TCRB repertoires seemed closer to one another than those of healthy donors. Reads derived from cDNA could over-represent cells showing high TCR expression.

The CDR3 has 11 amino acids. Germline lookup yields CDR1 MNHNY and CDR2 SVGAGI (reference sequence). Trimming left V 7 bases short and J 9 bases short, with 10 bases between. Central memory, naive, regulatory and stem cell-like memory CD4+ cells were sorted by CD45RO/CCR7/CD25/CD127/CD95/CD27. Expressed TCRB transcripts got sequenced, as all isolated RNA was reverse transcribed. Using immunoSEQ multiplex PCR, the repertoire was profiled, and TCRdb retains in-frame clones only, with some absent. The sample has 70,000 to 90,000 clones; 30% to 35% are singletons. This clone was counted only a few times. Its antigen is still unknown.

The origin of this receptor is a woman under 30 in good health. The rearrangement joins TRBV6-6 to TRBJ2-1; possible D gene TRBD2, 6 bases. The sample was stem cell memory CD4+ T cells from blood. The CDR3: CASKAEGEQFF. CDR3 coding DNA: TGTGCCAGCAAGGCGGAGGGTGAGCAGTTCTTC.